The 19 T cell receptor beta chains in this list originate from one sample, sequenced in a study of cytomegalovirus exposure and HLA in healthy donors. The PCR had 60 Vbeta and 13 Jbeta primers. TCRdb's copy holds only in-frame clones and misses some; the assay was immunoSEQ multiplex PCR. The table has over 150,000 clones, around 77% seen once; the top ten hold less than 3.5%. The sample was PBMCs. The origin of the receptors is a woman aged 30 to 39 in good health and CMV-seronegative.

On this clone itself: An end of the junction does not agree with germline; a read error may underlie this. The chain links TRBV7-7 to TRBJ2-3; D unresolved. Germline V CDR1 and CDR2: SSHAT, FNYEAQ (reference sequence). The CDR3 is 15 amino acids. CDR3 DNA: TGTGCTAGCAGCTTAAATCCTTCTAGCACAGATACGCAGTATTTT. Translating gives CASSLNPSSTDTQYF.

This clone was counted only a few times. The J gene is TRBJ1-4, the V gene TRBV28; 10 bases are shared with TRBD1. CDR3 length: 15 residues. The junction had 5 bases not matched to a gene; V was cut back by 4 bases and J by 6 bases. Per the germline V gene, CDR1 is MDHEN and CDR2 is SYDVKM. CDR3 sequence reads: CASSSTGTGDEKLFF. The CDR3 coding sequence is TGTGCCAGCAGTTCCACGGGGACAGGGGATGAAAAACTGTTTTTT. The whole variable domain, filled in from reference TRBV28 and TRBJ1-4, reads DVKVTQSSRYLVKRTGEKVFLECVQDMDHENMFWYRQDPGLGLRLIYFSYDVKMKEKGDIPEGYSVSREKKERFSLILESASTNQTSMYLCASSSTGTGDEKLFFGSGTQLSVL.

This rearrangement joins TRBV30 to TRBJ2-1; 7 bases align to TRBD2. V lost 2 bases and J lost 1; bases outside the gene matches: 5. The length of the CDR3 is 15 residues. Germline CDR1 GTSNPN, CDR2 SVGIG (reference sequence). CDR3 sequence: CAWSNRLASYNEQFF. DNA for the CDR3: TGTGCCTGGAGTAATAGACTAGCTTCCTACAATGAGCAGTTCTTC.

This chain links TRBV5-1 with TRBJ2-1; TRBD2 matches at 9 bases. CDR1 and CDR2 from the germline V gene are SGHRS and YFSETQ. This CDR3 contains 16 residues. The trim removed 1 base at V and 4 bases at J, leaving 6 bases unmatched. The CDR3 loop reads CASSLSLAGGYNEQFF. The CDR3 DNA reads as TGCGCCAGCAGCTTGAGTCTTGCGGGAGGGTACAATGAGCAGTTCTTC.

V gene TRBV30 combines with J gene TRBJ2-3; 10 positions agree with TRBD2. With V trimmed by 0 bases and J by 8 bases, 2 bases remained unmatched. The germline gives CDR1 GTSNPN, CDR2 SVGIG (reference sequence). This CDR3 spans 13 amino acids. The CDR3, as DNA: TGTGCCTGGAGTGTACTAGCGGGAACTACGCAGTATTTT. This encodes CAWSVLAGTTQYF.

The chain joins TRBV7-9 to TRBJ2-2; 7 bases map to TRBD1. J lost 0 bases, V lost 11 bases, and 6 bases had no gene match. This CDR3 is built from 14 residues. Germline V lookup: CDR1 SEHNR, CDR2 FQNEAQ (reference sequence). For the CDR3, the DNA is TGTGCCTCGTTACAGGGGTCGAACACCGGGGAGCTGTTTTTT. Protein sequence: CASLQGSNTGELFF.

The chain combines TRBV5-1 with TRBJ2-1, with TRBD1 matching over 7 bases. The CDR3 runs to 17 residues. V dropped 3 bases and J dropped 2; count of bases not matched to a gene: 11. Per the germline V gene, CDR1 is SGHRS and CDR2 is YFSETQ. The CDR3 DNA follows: TGCGCCAGCAGCTCCCCCCCGCGGCAGGGGGCCTACAATGAGCAGTTCTTC. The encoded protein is CASSSPPRQGAYNEQFF.

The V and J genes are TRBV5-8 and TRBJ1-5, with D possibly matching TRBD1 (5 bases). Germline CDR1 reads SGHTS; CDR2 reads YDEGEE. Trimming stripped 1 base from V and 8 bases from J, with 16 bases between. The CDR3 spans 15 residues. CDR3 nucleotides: TGTGCCAGCAGCTTGAGGGGCTCTTTTAGGAAGCCCCAGCATTTT. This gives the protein CASSLRGSFRKPQHF.

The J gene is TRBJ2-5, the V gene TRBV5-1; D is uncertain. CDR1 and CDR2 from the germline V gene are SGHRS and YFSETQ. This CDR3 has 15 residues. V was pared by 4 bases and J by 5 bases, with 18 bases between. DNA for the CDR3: TGCGCCAGCAGCCCTCTACGCAATCCCCGGGAGACCCAGTACTTC. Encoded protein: CASSPLRNPRETQYF. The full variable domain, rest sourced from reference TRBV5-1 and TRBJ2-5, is KAGVTQTPRYLIKTRGQQVTLSCSPISGHRSVSWYQQTPGQGLQFLFEYFSETQRNKGNFPGRFSGRQFSNSRSEMNVSTLELGDSALYLCASSPLRNPRETQYFGPGTRLLVL.

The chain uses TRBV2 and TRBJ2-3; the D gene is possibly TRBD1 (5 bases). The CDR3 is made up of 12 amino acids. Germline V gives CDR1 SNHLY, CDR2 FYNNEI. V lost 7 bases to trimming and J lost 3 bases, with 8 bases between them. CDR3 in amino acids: CASMAGTDTQYF. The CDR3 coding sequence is TGTGCCAGCATGGCAGGGACAGATACGCAGTATTTT.

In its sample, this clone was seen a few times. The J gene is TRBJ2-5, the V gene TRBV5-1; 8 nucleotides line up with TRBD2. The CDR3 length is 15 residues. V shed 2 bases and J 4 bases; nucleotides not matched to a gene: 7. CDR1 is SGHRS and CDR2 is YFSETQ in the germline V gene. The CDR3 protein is CASSLAGVAGETQYF. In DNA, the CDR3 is TGCGCCAGCAGCTTAGCGGGAGTGGCCGGAGAGACCCAGTACTTC.

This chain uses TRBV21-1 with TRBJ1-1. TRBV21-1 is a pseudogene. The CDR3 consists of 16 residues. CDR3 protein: CASSKRRASMNTEAFF. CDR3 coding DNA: TGTGCCAGCAGCAAAAGGAGAGCTAGCATGAACACTGAAGCTTTCTTT.

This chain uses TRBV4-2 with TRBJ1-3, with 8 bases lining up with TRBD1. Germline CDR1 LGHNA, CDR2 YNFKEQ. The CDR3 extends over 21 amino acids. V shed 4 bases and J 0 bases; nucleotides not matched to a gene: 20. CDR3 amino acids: CASSPFRLGRGLPSSGNTIYF. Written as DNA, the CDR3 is TGTGCCAGCAGCCCTTTTCGGCTTGGCAGGGGGCTCCCATCCTCTGGAAACACCATATATTTT.

For the CDR3, the DNA is TGTGCCACCAGCAGAGCGGTTCCCCTCGGAAACACCATATATTTT. Encoded protein: CATSRAVPLGNTIYF. The chain uses TRBV15 and TRBJ1-3, with no clear D. Germline CDR1 is LNHNV and CDR2 is YYDKDF (reference sequence). Trimming shortened V by 1 base and J by 4 bases, and 11 bases separated the two germline ends. The CDR3 extends over 15 amino acids.

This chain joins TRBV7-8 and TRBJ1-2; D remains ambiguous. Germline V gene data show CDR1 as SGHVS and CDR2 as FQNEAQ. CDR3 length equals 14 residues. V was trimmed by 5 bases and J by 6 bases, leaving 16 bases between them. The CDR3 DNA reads TGTGCCAGCAGCCAAGGCCTAGTTAGTGATGGCTACACCTTC. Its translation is CASSQGLVSDGYTF.

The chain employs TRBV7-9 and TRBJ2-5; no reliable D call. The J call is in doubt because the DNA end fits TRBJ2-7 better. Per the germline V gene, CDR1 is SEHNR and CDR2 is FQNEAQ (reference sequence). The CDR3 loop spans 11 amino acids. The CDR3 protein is CASSKLYEQYF. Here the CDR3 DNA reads TGTGCCAGCAGCAAGCTCTACGAGCAGTACTTC.

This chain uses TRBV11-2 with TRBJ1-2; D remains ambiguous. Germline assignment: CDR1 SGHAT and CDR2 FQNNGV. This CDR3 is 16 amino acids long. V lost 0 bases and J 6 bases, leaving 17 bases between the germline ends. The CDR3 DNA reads TGTGCCAGCAGCTTAGATCTACCGGTGGTATCCCATGGCTACACCTTC. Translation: CASSLDLPVVSHGYTF.

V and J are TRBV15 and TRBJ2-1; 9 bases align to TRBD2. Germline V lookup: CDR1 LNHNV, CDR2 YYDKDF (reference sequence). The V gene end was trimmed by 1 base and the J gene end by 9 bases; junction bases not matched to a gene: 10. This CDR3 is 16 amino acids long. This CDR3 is CATSRGISGSLIEQFF. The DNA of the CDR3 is TGTGCCACCAGCAGAGGAATTAGCGGGAGTCTCATTGAGCAGTTCTTC.

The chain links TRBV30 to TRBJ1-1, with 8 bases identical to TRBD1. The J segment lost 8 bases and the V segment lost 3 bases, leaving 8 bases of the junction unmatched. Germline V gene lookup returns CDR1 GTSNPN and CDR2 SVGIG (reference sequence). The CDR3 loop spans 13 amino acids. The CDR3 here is CAWRDHRGMEAFF. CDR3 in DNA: TGTGCCTGGAGGGACCACAGGGGGATGGAAGCTTTCTTT.